This is a list of T cell receptor beta chains from one sample in a study of blood T cell repertoires in COVID-19. Some clones are missing from TCRdb's copy, which holds only in-frame ones; the method was immunoSEQ multiplex PCR. In the table there are about 110,000 clones, approximately 81% of which are singletons. The sample comprised peripheral blood. The receptor set was obtained from a human donor in a cohort sampled during active COVID-19. Both conserved end residues are part of each CDR3. The D gene is left open where the match is weak. Only part of the rows carry a size: once, few, many, or a class if the clone is expanded.

clone_size j_call d_call v_call cdr3_aa cdr3_nt
NA TRBJ1-6 NA TRBV6-1 CASSENRELASPLHF TGTGCCAGCAGTGAAAACAGGGAGTTGGCTTCACCCCTCCACTTT
once TRBJ1-1 TRBD1 TRBV5-1 CASSYGQGEAFF TGCGCCAGCAGCTACGGACAGGGTGAAGCTTTCTTT
NA TRBJ1-2 NA TRBV6-5 CASSYSMPGYGYTF TGTGCCAGCAGTTACTCGATGCCAGGCTATGGCTACACCTTC
NA TRBJ1-5 TRBD1 TRBV6-6 CASSYSDRGNYQPQHF TGTGCCAGCAGTTACTCGGACAGGGGCAACTATCAGCCCCAGCATTTT
NA TRBJ2-1 TRBD1 TRBV5-1 CASSLALTGKTYNEQFF TGCGCCAGCAGCTTGGCCCTGACAGGGAAAACCTACAATGAGCAGTTCTTC
NA TRBJ2-1 NA TRBV3-1/TRBV3-2 CASTGRRGNEQFF TGTGCCAGCACCGGGCGGCGGGGCAATGAGCAGTTCTTC
NA TRBJ2-7 TRBD1 TRBV6-5 CASSYGLGQTTYEQYF TGTGCCAGCAGTTACGGTCTGGGACAGACTACCTACGAGCAGTACTTC
NA TRBJ2-1 TRBD2 TRBV28 CASIPFPRGGYNEQFF TGTGCCAGCATCCCCTTCCCTCGGGGGGGATACAATGAGCAGTTCTTC
NA TRBJ1-6 TRBD1 TRBV10-3 CAAQGADNSPLHF TGTGCCGCTCAGGGGGCGGATAATTCACCCCTCCACTTT
NA TRBJ2-1 NA TRBV7-2 CASSLSRVSYNEQFF TGTGCCAGCAGCTTAAGTCGGGTTTCCTACAATGAGCAGTTCTTC
NA TRBJ2-7 NA TRBV7-8 CASSLVRAGEQYF TGTGCCAGCAGCTTAGTCCGCGCCGGCGAGCAGTACTTC
NA TRBJ1-1 TRBD1 TRBV6-6 CASLDRVNTEAFF TGTGCCAGTTTAGACAGGGTAAATACTGAAGCTTTCTTT
NA TRBJ2-7 NA TRBV7-2 CASSLGTSGSFYEQYF TGTGCCAGCAGCTTAGGGACTTCAGGCTCCTTTTACGAGCAGTACTTC
NA TRBJ2-1 TRBD2 TRBV4-2 CASSPYPGLAGGSHEQFF TGTGCCAGCAGCCCATACCCAGGACTAGCGGGGGGCTCTCATGAGCAGTTCTTC
NA TRBJ1-3 NA TRBV5-1 CASSLNRDSGNTIYF TGCGCCAGCAGCTTAAATCGCGACTCTGGAAACACCATATATTTT
NA TRBJ1-5 TRBD1 TRBV10-3 CAISGQGGGQPQHF TGTGCCATCAGTGGGCAGGGGGGAGGACAGCCCCAGCATTTT
NA TRBJ1-4 NA TRBV7-2 CASSLVQGGNEKLFF TGTGCCAGCAGCTTAGTACAGGGTGGTAATGAAAAACTGTTTTTT
NA TRBJ2-1 NA TRBV5-1 CASSLAGYYNEQFF TGCGCCAGCAGCTTGGCAGGGTACTACAATGAGCAGTTCTTC
NA TRBJ1-2 TRBD1 TRBV5-1 CASSLTGVDYGYTF TGCGCCAGCAGCTTGACAGGGGTGGACTATGGCTACACCTTC
NA TRBJ1-4 TRBD1 TRBV10-1 CAPMGSHRDSPHRGNEKLFF TGCGCCCCCATGGGGTCCCACCGGGACAGCCCCCACCGAGGTAATGAAAAACTGTTTTTT
NA TRBJ2-1 NA TRBV5-1 CASSLHGGLYNEQFF TGCGCCAGCAGCTTACACGGGGGGCTCTACAATGAGCAGTTCTTC
NA TRBJ2-7 NA TRBV28 CASSFITSLSGEQYF TGTGCCAGCAGTTTTATCACTTCCCTGAGCGGCGAGCAGTACTTC
NA TRBJ2-2 NA TRBV10-3 CAIMAGPNTGELFF TGTGCCATCATGGCGGGCCCGAACACCGGGGAGCTGTTTTTT
many TRBJ1-2 NA TRBV12-3/TRBV12-4 CASSPGKENGYTF TGTGCCAGCAGTCCCGGGAAGGAGAATGGCTACACCTTC
NA TRBJ1-5 NA TRBV21-1 CAPPDSGTVNQPQHF TGTGCCCCGCCTGATTCCGGGACAGTGAATCAGCCCCAGCATTTT
NA TRBJ1-5 NA TRBV3-1/TRBV3-2 CASSQGLAHQPQHF TGTGCCAGCAGCCAAGGTCTTGCGCATCAGCCCCAGCATTTT
NA TRBJ2-5 TRBD2 TRBV9 CASSGGTSWEETQYF TGTGCCAGCAGCGGCGGGACTAGCTGGGAAGAGACCCAGTACTTC
NA TRBJ1-4 TRBD1 TRBV27 CASSSDRDNEKLFF TGTGCCAGCAGTTCGGACAGGGACAATGAAAAACTGTTTTTT
NA TRBJ2-7 TRBD1 TRBV6-5 CASSYPGTGGDYEQYF TGTGCCAGCAGTTACCCCGGGACAGGGGGGGACTACGAGCAGTACTTC
NA TRBJ1-2 TRBD1 TRBV7-9 CASSLGQGGYGYTF TGTGCCAGCAGCTTAGGTCAGGGGGGCTATGGCTACACCTTC
NA TRBJ2-7 TRBD1 TRBV5-4 CASSLAGTGIYEQYF TGTGCCAGCAGCTTGGCCGGGACAGGTATCTACGAGCAGTACTTC
once TRBJ2-1 NA TRBV7-2 CASSVDTGATNEQFF TGTGCCAGCAGCGTAGACACAGGCGCCACCAATGAGCAGTTCTTC
NA TRBJ1-2 TRBD1 TRBV18 CASSPPGGTYGYTF TGTGCCAGCTCACCTCCAGGGGGTACCTATGGCTACACCTTC
NA TRBJ1-2 NA TRBV29-1 CSFTLGAYGYTF TGCAGCTTCACACTGGGCGCTTATGGCTACACCTTC
NA TRBJ2-1 NA TRBV10-3 CAISRQTYNEQFF TGTGCCATCAGCCGACAGACCTACAATGAGCAGTTCTTC
NA TRBJ1-2 TRBD1 TRBV5-1 CASMKGQGINYGYTF TGCGCCAGCATGAAAGGACAGGGGATTAACTATGGCTACACCTTC
NA TRBJ2-3 TRBD2 TRBV7-9 CASSLGLAGGSHLDTQYF TGTGCCAGCAGCTTGGGACTAGCGGGGGGGTCACACTTGGATACGCAGTATTTT
NA TRBJ1-4 NA TRBV6-5 CASSYSMAAGGEKLFF TGTGCCAGCAGTTACTCGATGGCGGCGGGGGGTGAAAAACTGTTTTTT
NA TRBJ1-1 NA TRBV5-1 CASSPGGGINTEAFF TGCGCCAGCAGCCCTGGCGGGGGAATTAACACTGAAGCTTTCTTT
NA TRBJ1-5 NA TRBV7-2 CASSLSKGMQRPQHF TGTGCCAGCAGCTTATCTAAGGGGATGCAGAGGCCCCAGCATTTT
NA TRBJ2-1 NA TRBV11-2 CASSLAGSISYNEQFF TGTGCCAGCAGCTTAGCAGGGTCCATCTCCTACAATGAGCAGTTCTTC
NA TRBJ2-2 NA TRBV5-4 CASTPSQGENTGELFF TGTGCCAGCACCCCTAGTCAAGGGGAGAACACCGGGGAGCTGTTTTTT
NA TRBJ2-6 TRBD1 TRBV5-1 CASSQQGTRSGANVLTF TGCGCCAGCAGCCAACAGGGGACGCGCTCTGGGGCCAACGTCCTGACTTTC
NA TRBJ1-2 NA TRBV12-3/TRBV12-4 CASSLQQNYGYTF TGTGCCAGCAGTTTGCAACAAAACTATGGCTACACCTTC
once TRBJ1-1 NA TRBV23-1 CASSQWGRSTTSNTEAFF TGCGCCAGCAGTCAATGGGGCAGGTCAACCACCTCGAACACTGAAGCTTTCTTT
few TRBJ1-5 TRBD1 TRBV27 CASSSTQGTGSNQPQHF TGTGCCAGCAGTTCCACCCAAGGGACAGGTAGCAATCAGCCCCAGCATTTT
few TRBJ2-7 TRBD2 TRBV6-2/TRBV6-3 CASSYGNSGISSYEQYF TGTGCCAGCAGTTACGGGAATAGCGGGATCAGCTCCTACGAGCAGTACTTC
NA TRBJ1-5 NA TRBV10-3 CAISENFFRVGGDQPQHF TGTGCCATCAGTGAGAATTTTTTTAGGGTAGGCGGGGATCAGCCCCAGCATTTT
NA TRBJ2-2 TRBD1 TRBV5-1 CASSFRDRNTGELFF TGCGCCAGCAGCTTCCGGGACAGGAACACCGGGGAGCTGTTTTTT
NA TRBJ2-7 NA TRBV9 CASSLQGLDEQYF TGTGCCAGCAGCCTCCAGGGATTGGACGAGCAGTACTTC
NA TRBJ1-5 NA TRBV19 CASSTQMNQPQHF TGTGCCAGTAGTACCCAAATGAATCAGCCCCAGCATTTT
NA TRBJ1-3 TRBD1 TRBV29-1 CSVPGQGGDTIYF TGCAGCGTTCCGGGACAGGGTGGGGACACCATATATTTT
once TRBJ1-5 NA TRBV11-2 CASSSDHSNQPQHF TGTGCCAGCAGCTCAGATCATAGCAATCAGCCCCAGCATTTT
NA TRBJ1-1 NA TRBV18 CASSPPSTEAFF TGTGCCAGCTCACCACCGAGCACTGAAGCTTTCTTT
few TRBJ2-1 NA TRBV7-9 CASSLGRYEQFF TGTGCCAGCAGCTTAGGTCGGTATGAGCAGTTCTTC
NA TRBJ2-5 NA TRBV28 CASRGGTEQETQYF TGTGCCAGCAGGGGGGGAACAGAACAAGAGACCCAGTACTTC
NA TRBJ2-1 TRBD2 TRBV6-5 CASSSLAGYYNEQFF TGTGCCAGCAGTTCACTAGCGGGGTATTACAATGAGCAGTTCTTC
NA TRBJ1-5 NA TRBV6-5 CASTRPGGGGQPQHF TGTGCCAGCACCCGGCCGGGAGGGGGAGGTCAGCCCCAGCATTTT
NA TRBJ1-5 NA TRBV4-3 CASSQEGDSPQHF TGCGCCAGCAGCCAAGAGGGGGACTCGCCCCAGCATTTT